The clone carrying this T cell receptor (beta chain) was detected only a few times. The antigen remains unidentified. The data were obtained in a study of T cell repertoires in cytomegalovirus infection. The overall study: Indicated by public TCR beta signatures were CMV infection and matching HLA type.

Study-wide points: Carriage of CMV together with the relevant HLA was identifiable through cumulative public TCR beta family frequency.

Each CDR3 protein is one row after TCRdb ran MiXCR on the reads. The sample lists a few hundred thousand distinct CDR3 sequences, about 42% occurring once. The CDR3 loop spans 15 amino acids. The V gene end was trimmed by 5 bases and the J gene end by 2 bases; junction bases not matched to a gene: 4. Germline assignment: CDR1 MDHEN and CDR2 SYDVKM. This specimen was cultured PBMCs, taken from culture after CMV antigen stimulation. The sequence was collected from a human donor in good health (CMV status not recorded). Some clones in this sample may be carry-over from other donors' samples. This chain joins TRBV28 and TRBJ1-5, with 9 bases that match TRBD1. The CDR3 spells CASSPTGGRNQPQHF. The CDR3 DNA reads TGTGCCAGCAGTCCTACAGGGGGCCGCAATCAGCCCCAGCATTTT.